Listed here are 4 T cell receptor beta chains from one sample, sequenced in a study of siplizumab effects on memory and regulatory T cells. The table came from immunoSEQ multiplex PCR; TCRdb's copy has only in-frame clones and leaves some out. The sample holds about 100,000 clones, about 92% seen once. Sequencing used Tregs sorted from blood. Receptor source: a human donor in good health.

In this sample, this clone turned up once. The chain combines TRBV5-1 with TRBJ1-3; 8 bases are a match to TRBD1. CDR1 is SGHRS and CDR2 is YFSETQ in the germline V gene. Trimming removed 4 bases from V and 8 bases from J; junction bases left unmatched: 5. CDR3 length: 13 residues. The DNA for the CDR3 is TGCGCCAGCAGCACCGGACAGGGATACACCATATATTTT. As protein: CASSTGQGYTIYF.

The genes are TRBV29-1 and TRBJ1-2; weak D call: TRBD1 (5 bases). CDR1 is SQVTM and CDR2 is ANQGSEA in the germline V gene. The CDR3 runs to 14 residues. The V gene lost 1 base and the J gene lost 0 bases, with 9 bases spanning the gap. CDR3 residues: CSVEGQNPNYGYTF. The CDR3 coding sequence is TGCAGCGTTGAAGGACAGAACCCTAACTATGGCTACACCTTC.

This clone showed up just once. The chain uses TRBV14 and TRBJ2-1; 7 bases are a match to TRBD2. CDR1 SGHDN and CDR2 FVKESK come from the germline V gene. V lost 1 base and J lost 2; bases outside the gene matches: 5. This CDR3 spans 16 amino acids. In nucleotides, the CDR3 is TGTGCCAGCAGCCAAGCGCGGGGAGGGGCCTACAATGAGCAGTTCTTC. Its translation is CASSQARGGAYNEQFF.

The rearrangement uses TRBV7-9 and TRBJ1-1; weak D call: TRBD1 (5 bases). CDR3 length: 12 residues. Germline CDR1 reads SEHNR; CDR2 reads FQNEAQ (reference sequence). The V end was cut by 1 base, the J end by 10 bases, with 10 bases between. CDR3: CASSLVEGRAFF. In nucleotides, the CDR3 is TGTGCCAGCAGCTTAGTTGAGGGGAGAGCTTTCTTT.